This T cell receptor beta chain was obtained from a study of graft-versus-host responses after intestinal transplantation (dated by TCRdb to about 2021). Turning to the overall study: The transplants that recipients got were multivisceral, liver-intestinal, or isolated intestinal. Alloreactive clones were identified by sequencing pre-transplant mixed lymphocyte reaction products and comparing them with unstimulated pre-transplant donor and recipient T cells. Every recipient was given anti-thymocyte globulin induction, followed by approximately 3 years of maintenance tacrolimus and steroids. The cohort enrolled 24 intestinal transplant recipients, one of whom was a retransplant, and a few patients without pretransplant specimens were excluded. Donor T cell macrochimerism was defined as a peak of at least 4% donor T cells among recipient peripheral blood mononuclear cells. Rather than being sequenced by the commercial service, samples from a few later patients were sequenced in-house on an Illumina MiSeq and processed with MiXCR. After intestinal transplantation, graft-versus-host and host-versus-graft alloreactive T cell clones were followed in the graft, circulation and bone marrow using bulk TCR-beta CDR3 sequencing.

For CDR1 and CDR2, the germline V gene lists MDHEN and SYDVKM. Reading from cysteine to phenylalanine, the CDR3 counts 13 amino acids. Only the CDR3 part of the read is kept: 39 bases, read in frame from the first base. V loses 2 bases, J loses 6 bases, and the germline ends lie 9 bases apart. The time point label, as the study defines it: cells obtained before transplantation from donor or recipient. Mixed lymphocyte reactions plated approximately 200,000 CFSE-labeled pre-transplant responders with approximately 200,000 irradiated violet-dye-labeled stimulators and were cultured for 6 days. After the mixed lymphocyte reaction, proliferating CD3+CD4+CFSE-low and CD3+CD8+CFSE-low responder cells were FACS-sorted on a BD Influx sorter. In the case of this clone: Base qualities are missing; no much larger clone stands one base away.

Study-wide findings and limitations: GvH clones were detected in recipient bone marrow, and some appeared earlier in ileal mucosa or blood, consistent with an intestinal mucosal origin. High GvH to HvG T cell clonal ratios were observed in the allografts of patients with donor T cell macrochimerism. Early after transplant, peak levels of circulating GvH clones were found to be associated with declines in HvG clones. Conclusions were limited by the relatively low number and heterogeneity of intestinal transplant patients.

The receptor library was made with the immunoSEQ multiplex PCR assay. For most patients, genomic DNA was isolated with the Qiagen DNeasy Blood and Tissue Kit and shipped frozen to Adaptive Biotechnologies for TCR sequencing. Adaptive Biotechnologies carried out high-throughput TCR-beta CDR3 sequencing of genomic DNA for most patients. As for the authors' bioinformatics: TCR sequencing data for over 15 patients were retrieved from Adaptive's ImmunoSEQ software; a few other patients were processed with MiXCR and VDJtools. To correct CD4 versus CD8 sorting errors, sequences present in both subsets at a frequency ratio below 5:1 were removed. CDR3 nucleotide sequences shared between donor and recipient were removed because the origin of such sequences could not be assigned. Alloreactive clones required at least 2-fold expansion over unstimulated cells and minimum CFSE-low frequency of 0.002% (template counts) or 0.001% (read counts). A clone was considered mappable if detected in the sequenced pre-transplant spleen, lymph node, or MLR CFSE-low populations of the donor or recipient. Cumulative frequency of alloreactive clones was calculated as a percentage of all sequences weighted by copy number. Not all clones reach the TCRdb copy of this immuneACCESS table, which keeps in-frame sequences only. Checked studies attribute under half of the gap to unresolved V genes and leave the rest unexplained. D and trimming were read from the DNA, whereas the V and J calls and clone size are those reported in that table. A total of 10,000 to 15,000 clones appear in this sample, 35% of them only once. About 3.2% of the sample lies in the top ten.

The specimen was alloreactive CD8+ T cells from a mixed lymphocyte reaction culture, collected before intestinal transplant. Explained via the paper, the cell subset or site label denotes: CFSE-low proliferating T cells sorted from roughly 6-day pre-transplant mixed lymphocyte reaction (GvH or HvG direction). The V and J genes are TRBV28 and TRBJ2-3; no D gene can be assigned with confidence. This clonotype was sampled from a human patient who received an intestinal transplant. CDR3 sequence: CASSLIHSDTQYF. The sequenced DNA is TGTGCCAGCAGTTTAATTCATTCGGATACGCAGTATTTT.